The clone carrying this TCR beta chain has more than one count but fewer than ten. What it binds is unknown. Germline CDR1 SGHRS, CDR2 YFSETQ. This CDR3 has 14 residues. The V and J ends lost 2 bases and 1 base respectively, with 9 bases between them. This sample was taken from a study of blood T cells in healthy people across ages. General study results and limits: Comparison with aged donors showed that long-lived donors had more naive CD4+ cells and higher diversity. Not knowing donor CMV status may have confounded expanded clonotype changes. A roughly linear fall in TCR beta diversity per million T cells was seen with increasing age.

Using a J-beta primer mix together with a sample-barcoded 5' primer, a second PCR was run for 7 to 11 cycles. A tag from a template-switch adaptor with 12 random nucleotides marked each cDNA molecule. MiXCR was run by TCRdb on the 5' RACE reads, yielding one entry per CDR3 protein. This table has about 570,000 distinct CDR3 sequences, 27% appearing once. The chain is built from TRBV5-1 and TRBJ1-1; the D is unclear. The sample taken for sequencing was blood. The receptor comes from a woman between 65 and 79 years old in good health. The CDR3: CASSLTPRNTEAFF. The CDR3 DNA reads as TGCGCCAGCAGCTTAACCCCCAGGAACACTGAAGCTTTCTTT.